This TCR beta chain is from a study of cytomegalovirus exposure and HLA in healthy donors (dated by TCRdb to the late 2010s). About the study as a whole: According to an earlier analysis of several hundred of the donors, about 170 million T cells yielded over 100 million unique TCR beta sequences and more than 250 Gb of sequence data. Roughly 310 gigabases of sequencing data and approximately 93 million unique TCR sequences were included in an early release covering under 650 HLA-typed donors. Of the roughly 410 genotyped donors, 81% were placed in the genetic ancestry cluster associated with self-reported Caucasian donors. The study was designed to test whether signatures of past pathogen exposure could be identified by cataloging public T cell receptors. The study profiled the T cell repertoires of hundreds of subjects by immunosequencing and related them to cytomegalovirus serostatus. A separate validation cohort of 100 to 150 different subjects was used in addition to the roughly 700-subject first cohort. To predict cytomegalovirus infection status, the study combined high-throughput TCR immunosequencing, statistical association of individual TCRs with disease status, and machine learning. A later analysis re-analyzed previously published TCR beta repertoires from roughly 690 donors and added high-resolution HLA genotyping to study TCR occurrence patterns. Rather than using new phenotypic data, the later analysis identified candidate immune exposures from TCR beta sequences and from how often those sequences occurred across donors. An earlier analysis of 587 of the donors applied high-throughput TCR beta sequencing to assess whether each TCR beta V gene segment acted as functional or pseudogenic. Donor age, sex, ethnicity and CMV serostatus were compiled alongside the repertoire data. Genome-wide SNP genotypes for about 55% of the 666 donors were used in a later genetic analysis, which treated that subset as a discovery cohort. All discovery cohort repertoires had been generated using a single sequencing platform. Both class I and class II loci were covered by HLA typing, at four-digit resolution. Typing coverage differed by locus: A, B, C, DRB1 and DQB1 were typed in about 629-640 donors, DQA1 in roughly 500, DPA1 in 600 to 610, and DPB1 in about 450. Roughly 5 DR-DQ haplotypes were handled as single units for association and clustering because linkage in the cohort was strong. Among about 390 genotyped donors of the cohort, an average of about 240,000 unique TCR beta nucleotide sequences were sequenced per donor, roughly a sixth of them non-productive.

The paper as a whole reports these results and caveats: Across donors, most TCR sequences were observed very rarely, whereas some public TCRs were present in many individuals. In vitro tests confirmed that a few of the cytomegalovirus-associated TCR beta chains recognize cytomegalovirus antigens. The study gave a list of about 150 TCR beta chains associated with cytomegalovirus. A later analysis associated about 17,000 TCR beta sequences with specific HLA alleles at a false discovery rate of 0.05. In this cohort, only TCR beta chains were sequenced, and detectable features were limited by the absence of alpha or paired-chain data. When HLA alleles, especially DR and DQ, strongly co-occurred, TCR associations were difficult to assign to individual alleles. A later analysis reported that several top co-occurrence clusters appeared linked to parvovirus B19, influenza, CMV and Epstein-Barr virus. Because HLA typing was unavailable for some donors at each locus, only the typed subset was used in association tests. V-gene and J-gene trimming of TCR beta chains was associated with a missense DCLRE1C variant in a later genetic analysis, and the association was replicated in an independent cohort. The presence/absence analyses assumed that sequencing depth was roughly uniform across donors, and that assumption may not be true. Broadly in line with IMGT annotations, most TCR beta V segments showed up in productive rearrangements about 87% or about 30% of the time in an earlier analysis of several hundred of the donors. In a later analysis, TCR association rates were found to vary across HLA loci, with the most associated TCRs seen for DRB1 alleles and the fewest for HLA-C alleles. A cluster of highly shared sequence variants was judged likely to represent a technical artifact of the sequencing pipeline. A further reported finding was that TCR beta sequences accurately predicted the HLA-A and HLA-B alleles for most subjects in the first cohort. The only immune exposure information available for the cohort was CMV serostatus. Because counts were too low, more than 15 rarely observed V segments, including chromosome 9 orphons, were left out of the earlier analysis of a few hundred of the donors. According to a later analysis, most CMV-associated TCR beta chains appeared to be HLA-restricted, and the HLA associations seemed to be driven largely by CMV exposure. It was suggested by the authors that the approach could potentially be generalized to other disease states and immunological phenotypes. In both the original and validation cohorts, the classifier was reported to diagnose cytomegalovirus status with high specificity and sensitivity. In a later genetic analysis, fewer N-insertions in productive TCRs were reported among donors in an Asian-associated ancestry cluster than the roughly 700-donor mean. Some IMGT-functional V segments, including TRBV6-2 and TRBV6-3, could not be told apart with the 87-base-pair reads, so those segments were excluded. Compared with equally common non-associated chains, HLA-associated TCR beta chains in a later analysis were more clonally expanded and had lower generation probabilities. Correlated functional status among segregating V segments might reflect linkage disequilibrium, but an unknown experimental factor could not be ruled out.

Details on this clone: There is no known antigen for this receptor. The input lacks base qualities; no much larger clone sits a single base away.

In total, 500 to 700 healthy bone marrow donors made up the cohort. At the time of sampling, every cohort member was nominally healthy, though immune exposures that went unrecorded were likely present. The donor tested CMV seronegative and was one of the 352 seronegative cohort members. Each donor provided a peripheral blood sample, and peripheral blood mononuclear cells were used for TCR beta sequencing. Genomic DNA was extracted from the blood cell samples with the Qiagen DNeasy Blood Extraction Kit. Library method: the immunoSEQ multiplex PCR assay. For the multiplex PCR, a mixture combining 60 forward primers for TCR Vbeta segments and 13 reverse primers for TCR Jbeta segments was used. The CDR3 region of rearranged TCR beta genes was amplified from genomic DNA by a multiplex PCR assay. The amplified TCR beta libraries were sequenced on the Illumina HiSeq System as 87-base-pair reads. The original pipeline was this. A later analysis counted about 80 million unique TCR beta chains across the 666 repertoires, and roughly 9.9 million of these chains were shared by at least two donors. To remove PCR and sequencing errors, raw reads were error-corrected and collapsed into unique sequences using a nearest-neighbor algorithm that merged closely related sequences. To assign V, D and J gene segments, CDR3 sequences were aligned to IMGT reference sequences. Each retained sequence needed at least a six-nucleotide match to both a V gene segment and a J gene segment. A rearrangement was called productive if the CDR3 had no stop codons and remained in frame with V and J, and every other rearrangement was called non-productive. Following IMGT convention, CDR3 was defined as the stretch from the second conserved V-encoded cysteine to the conserved J-encoded phenylalanine. In an earlier analysis of more than 550 of the donors, sequences lacking an unambiguous match to a single V gene segment were excluded. An earlier analysis of almost 600 of the donors classified V segments as functional when productive rearrangements were above 56.7% and as segregating when the standard deviation between donors was above 5%. A statistical classification framework was developed to diagnose cytomegalovirus status using the catalog of TCR beta chain sequences. V and J gene assignment, in a later analysis, came from comparing TCR nucleotide sequences with IMGT/GENE-DB human TR gene sequences. Using the TCRdist pipeline, a later analysis assigned CDR3 sequences along with most-parsimonious VDJ recombination scenarios. In a later analysis, each TCR beta chain was defined by its CDR3 amino acid sequence together with its V-gene family, and reads without a unique V-gene family were excluded. A later analysis removed several hundred highly shared, low-generation-probability nucleotide sequences to deal with suspected cross-contamination and a sequencing artifact. For each public chain, a later analysis derived a clonal expansion index from normalized ranks of inferred template counts within each repertoire. In a later analysis, generation probabilities were computed using a VDJ recombination model fitted to out-of-frame rearrangements, and the results were checked against IGoR. A later analysis scored TCR-TCR, TCR-HLA and TCR-CMV co-occurrence with hypergeometric tests, applying a repertoire-size bias correction to TCR pairs. To estimate false discovery rates, a later analysis permuted the HLA or CMV assignments 20 times. In a later analysis, co-occurring TCRs were grouped using DBSCAN, with TCRdist sequence similarity added in when clustering inside HLA-allele-positive subsets. Repertoires with fewer than 30,000 or more than 120,000 public chains were left out of co-occurrence clustering, as were about 5 repertoires with anomalous nucleotide sharing. The source is immuneACCESS, and TCRdb retained only in-frame sequences with V and J called. Part of the clones is not carried over; for the studies checked, unresolved V genes explain less than half of this, and the remainder is unexplained. V and J calls and clone size are those listed in that table; D and trimming were worked out from the DNA. The table for this sample lists some 200,000 clones; 75% to 90% of them were counted only once. Around 0.8% of the sample is held by the ten biggest clonotypes.

Trimmed from V: 6 bases; trimmed from J: 3 bases; junction bases lacking a gene match: 7. The CDR3 contains 15 residues, cysteine and phenylalanine counted. Just the 45-base CDR3 DNA is kept, in frame starting at base 1. Via the germline V gene (reference sequence), CDR1 is LNHDA and CDR2 SQIVND. This clonotype originated in a woman younger than 35 in good health and CMV-seronegative. The specimen was PBMCs. The chain is assembled from TRBV19 and TRBJ2-7; a stretch of 11 junction bases matches TRBD1. At the DNA level, the sequence is TGTGCCAGTAGCGATCCGGGACAGGGGGACTACGAGCAGTACTTC. Its coded protein is CASSDPGQGDYEQYF.